Described below is a single T cell receptor beta chain sequence and its context. This clone showed up just a few times. Its antigen remains unidentified. No clone much larger than this one lies a single base away; base qualities are absent. The same CDR3 can be traced to other DNA sequences in this sample. The data are from a study of beta chain features in type 1 diabetes (dated 2018 in TCRdb). Turning to the overall study: No differences in mean age, gender distribution, total cell number or subset yield were found between patients and healthy donors. A total of about 110,000,000 sorted cells were examined across all samples, and a strong correlation was observed between cell number per subset and RNA yield. The study compared the TCRB repertoires of sorted circulating CD4+ T cell subsets in recently diagnosed type 1 diabetes patients with those in matched healthy donors. Regulatory and stem cell-like memory subsets were obtained from only 8 patients and about eight healthy donors, while naive and central memory subsets were obtained from all 30 or so donors. The paper as a whole reports these results and caveats: The naive, central memory and regulatory TCRB repertoires appeared to resemble one another more closely among patients than among healthy donors. Because the HLA sub-analyses included only small numbers of individuals, any influence of HLA type on TCRB rearrangement was left unresolved. Shorter templates might be favored by PCR, yet because patient and control samples were amplified and corrected together, any such skew would affect both groups equally. A moderate but significant shortening of TCRB CDR3 length was observed in type 1 diabetes patients in all four CD4+ subsets. Because cDNA was sequenced instead of genomic DNA, activated cells with high expression could be over-represented, although the groups did not differ in activation or CD3 levels. Fewer insertions and more nucleotide deletions at VDJ recombination sites were observed in patients with type 1 diabetes, implying thymic rearrangement abnormalities.

A single peripheral blood draw of about 120 mL on average was collected from each donor into heparinised tubes. A BD FACSAria II was used to sort naive, central memory, regulatory and stem cell-like memory CD4+ T cells with a panel that included CD45RO, CCR7, CD25, CD127, CD95 and CD27. Purity was above 95% for every sorted population. PBMCs were isolated immediately by Lymphoprep density gradient centrifugation and stained directly without culture. Samples were stained and sorted in pairs, with one healthy donor and one patient per experiment, so that batch effects were minimized. The entire amount of isolated RNA was reverse transcribed using the High Capacity cDNA Reverse Transcription Kit, so the sequenced TCRB transcripts were expressed ones. Deep immunoSEQ sequencing was performed on naive, central memory and regulatory T cell samples, with an average of roughly 3.3 million total reads per sample. Sorted cells were lysed in RLT buffer and RNA was extracted with DNase-treated RNeasy Micro or Mini kits, depending on cell number. Each cell subset was processed on its own to prevent cross-contamination, while patient and healthy donor samples were processed together. The immunoSEQ multiplex PCR was used to amplify TCRB sequences from cDNA, yielding 87-bp fragments that span the CDR3 region. Amplicons were sequenced on the Illumina HiSeq platform. On the study's bioinformatics: PCR bias was corrected computationally using synthetic template baselines, and reads within Hamming distance 2 were collapsed, with unmergeable singletons discarded. Reads were aligned against IMGT to assign V, D and J genes, CDR3 length and insertions or deletions at six rearrangement sites. Within each subset, clonotype counts were normalized to sorted cell number, after which true diversity and Gini coefficients were computed with the tcR R package. Repertoire sharing was quantified using the overlap coefficient calculated on TCRB nucleotide sequences. Out-of-frame TCRB sequences from naive cells were analyzed to stand in for the pre-selection repertoire. TCRdb holds this immuneACCESS table with in-frame rearrangements only. Some clones are missing; in checked studies, unresolved V genes explain under half, and the rest has no known cause. Clone size and V and J calls were adopted from that table, with D and trimming inferred from the DNA. Present in this sample are 680,000 or so clones, about 16% of which were seen just once. The top ten clones comprise around 0.1% of the sample.

The cysteine opens and the phenylalanine closes a CDR3 of 11 amino acids. The CDR3 DNA has 33 bases and is translated from base 1. CDR1 and CDR2 (MDHEN, SYDVKM) derive from the germline V gene. Trimming at the junction amounts to 7 bases on V and 3 bases on J, and the germline ends lie 7 bases apart. The chain links TRBV28 with TRBJ2-7; perhaps TRBD2 is the D gene, with 6 bases matching. The source material was naive CD4+ T cells from blood. The cell subset or site label corresponds to: true naive CD4+ T cells. The clonotype originates from a young man in good health. The encoded CDR3 is CASTGVYEQYF. The sequenced DNA: TGTGCCAGCACGGGAGTCTACGAGCAGTACTTC.